This T cell receptor (beta chain) was identified in a study of T cells in Graves' hyperthyroidism and ophthalmopathy. Notes on the study in general: Peripheral blood also featured most of the thyroid clonotypes expanded above 0.001.

Amplified TCR beta CDR3 regions derived from RNA transcripts. With the HTBI primer set, the TCR CDR3 went through a first round of RT-PCR. Each CDR3 protein gets one entry after TCRdb re-called the multiplex PCR reads with MiXCR. Of about 740,000 distinct CDR3 sequences in the sample, around 15% were seen once. Uncontrolled infection, other autoimmune disease, pregnancy or lactation barred patients from enrollment. Thyroid ultrasound and orbital computed tomography, with clinical symptoms and serum thyroxine and TRAb, informed diagnoses. Cells are PBMCs isolated from 9 to 10 ml of fresh blood. This clonotype was seen a few times. The target antigen is unknown. A junction boundary mismatches the germline segment, possibly from a read error. This CDR3 is built from 16 residues. Germline values: CDR1 MDHEN, CDR2 SYDVKM.

This chain links TRBV28 with TRBJ2-3; TRBD2 matches at 10 bases. The receptor's source is a woman younger than 35 with Graves' hyperthyroidism. The sample taken for sequencing was blood. DNA of the CDR3: TGTGCCAGCAGTTTGGCGGGACTAGCGCCCACAGATACGCCGTATTTT. As protein: CASSLAGLAPTDTPYF.